These 11 T cell receptor beta chains were all obtained from the same sample, sequenced in a study of CD8 T cells in Susac syndrome. Roughly 0.45 to 1 ug RNA was reverse transcribed with random hexamers. TCRdb independently ran MiXCR on the immunoSEQ multiplex PCR reads; one entry per CDR3 protein. The table records 150,000 to 200,000 distinct CDR3 sequences, under 97% of them present only once. The specimen sequenced was CD4+ T cells from PBMCs. The receptors come from a human donor with multiple sclerosis.

The chain couples TRBV11-1 to TRBJ2-1, with TRBD1 as a possible D gene (6 bases). CDR1 and CDR2 from the germline V gene are SGHAT and FQDESV (reference sequence). The CDR3 spans 15 residues. V was cut by 3 bases and J by 6 bases, with 15 bases left in between. The CDR3 DNA follows: TGTGCCAGCAGCTTGATACAGGGTAACCTCAATGAGCAGTTCTTC. Translating it yields CASSLIQGNLNEQFF.

This clonotype was counted a single time. This sequence joins TRBV12-3 or TRBV12-4 and TRBJ2-3; D tentatively fits TRBD1 or TRBD2 (6 bases each). V dropped 6 bases and J dropped 5 bases, with 24 bases sitting between them. The CDR3 covers 17 residues. The CDR3 DNA sequence: TGTGCCAGCAGACCCAAAAGGTGGGGGCCCGGGGGAGATACGCAGTATTTT. This translates into CASRPKRWGPGGDTQYF.

The chain recombines TRBV29-1 with TRBJ1-1, with D perhaps TRBD1 (6 bases). Germline V CDR1 and CDR2: SQVTM, ANQGSEA. This CDR3 contains 12 residues. Trimming took off 7 bases at V and 4 bases at J, with 13 bases between the two ends. In DNA, the CDR3 is TGCAGCGCGGGGGGGGCGGCCACTGAAGCTTTCTTT. As protein: CSAGGAATEAFF.

The chain carries TRBV29-1 and TRBJ1-5, with D uncertain. CDR1 and CDR2 from the germline V gene are SQVTM and ANQGSEA. Trimming removed 4 bases at V and 7 bases at J, with 11 bases between. This CDR3 is 12 amino acids long. The chain's CDR3 is CSVVFQGQPQHF. In DNA form, the CDR3 reads TGCAGCGTTGTGTTCCAAGGACAGCCCCAGCATTTT.

This rearrangement joins TRBV2 to TRBJ1-6, with 7 positions matching TRBD1. V shed 4 bases, J shed 9 bases, and the junction held 3 bases outside the gene matches. This CDR3 spans 13 amino acids. Per the germline V gene, CDR1 is SNHLY and CDR2 is FYNNEI. CDR3 DNA sequence: TGTGCCAGCAGTGGACAGGGAATTTCACCCCTCCACTTT. It yields the protein CASSGQGISPLHF.

V and J are TRBV27 and TRBJ2-1; the D gene could be TRBD1 or TRBD2 (5 bases each). The CDR3 spans 13 residues. Germline CDR1 and CDR2: MNHEY and SMNVEV (reference sequence). V was clipped by 2 bases and J by 13 bases, with 15 bases between them. The CDR3 here is CASSLRGTPNQFF. CDR3 nucleotides: TGTGCCAGCAGTTTACGTGGGACCCCCAACCAGTTCTTC.

The CDR3 protein is CSARDYISADFDSPLHF. The CDR3 DNA sequence: TGCAGTGCTAGAGATTATATATCCGCGGACTTTGATTCACCCCTCCACTTT. The chain has TRBV20-1 and TRBJ1-6; D not certain. The CDR3 is 17 amino acids. Germline V gene sequence: CDR1 DFQATT, CDR2 SNEGSKA (reference sequence). V lost 0 bases and J 8 bases, leaving 20 bases between the germline ends.

This chain joins TRBV20-1 and TRBJ2-3; D perhaps matches TRBD2 (7 bases). The CDR3 covers 14 residues. In germline, CDR1 is DFQATT, CDR2 SNEGSKA (reference sequence). The germline V and J ends were trimmed by 1 base and 7 bases, with 15 bases remaining between them. CDR3 nucleotide sequence: TGCAGTGCTAGAGTGGGGGGGCCAGGGAATACGCAGTATTTT. This gives the protein CSARVGGPGNTQYF.

The genes are TRBV20-1 and TRBJ2-1; 12 nucleotides line up with TRBD2. Per the germline V gene, CDR1 is DFQATT and CDR2 is SNEGSKA (reference sequence). The CDR3 is 19 residues long. After removal of 3 bases from V and 4 bases from J, the junction contained 16 bases not matched to a gene. CDR3 DNA sequence: TGCAGTGCTAGTCGTAGACTAGCGGGGGACCTAGGGGGATACAATGAGCAGTTCTTC. Residues: CSASRRLAGDLGGYNEQFF.

V usage is TRBV18 and J usage is TRBJ2-5; no reliable D call. The CDR3 loop spans 14 amino acids. Germline V gene lookup returns CDR1 KGHSH and CDR2 LQKENI. With 4 bases removed from V and 0 bases from J, the gap between germline ends came to 9 bases. CDR3 amino acids: CASSLQWDQETQYF. Here the CDR3 DNA reads TGTGCCAGCTCACTACAATGGGACCAAGAGACCCAGTACTTC.

This rearrangement joins TRBV3-1 to TRBJ1-2; D possibly corresponds to TRBD1 (6 bases). Germline CDR1 and CDR2: LGHDT and YNNKEL (reference sequence). Trimming left V 4 bases short and J 10 bases short, with 16 bases between. The CDR3 is made up of 13 amino acids. The CDR3 sequence: CASSLLDRRNYTF. The DNA for the CDR3 is TGTGCCAGCAGCCTCCTGGACAGACGAAACTACACCTTC.